This TCR beta chain was documented in a study of blood T cell repertoires in COVID-19. Authors' methods: The assay estimated nucleated cells by amplifying reference gene primers. Profiling relied on immunoSEQ multiplex PCR, and the TCRdb table lists in-frame clones only, not all of them. V and J calls and clone size are given by that table; D and trimming were obtained from the DNA. The data show more than 350,000 clones, with approximately 91% seen just once and roughly 1.4% held by the top ten. Germline assignment: CDR1 SQVTM and CDR2 ANQGSEA. The CDR3 spans 14 residues. Trimming left V 8 bases short and J 1 base short, with 14 bases between.

This TCR was recovered from a woman aged 18-30 years who had been exposed to COVID-19. The sample taken for sequencing was PBMCs or T cells enriched from blood (not recorded which). The V and J genes are TRBV29-1 and TRBJ2-2; D is possibly TRBD1 (5 bases). The CDR3: CSIFAQGNTGELFF. DNA for the CDR3: TGCAGCATCTTTGCCCAGGGGAACACCGGGGAGCTGTTTTTT.